Below, 18 T cell receptor beta chains from the same sample are listed, as sequenced in a study of blood T cell repertoires in COVID-19. Here immunoSEQ multiplex PCR was the method, and the copy in TCRdb shows in-frame clones only, minus some. The sample lists more than 150,000 clones, around 81% occurring once. The sample consisted of peripheral blood. Receptors were obtained from a woman of 80 years or more with COVID-19, enrolled during active disease.

Turning to this clone: A read error is likely here: a far larger clone is one base away. V gene TRBV11-3 combines with J gene TRBJ1-1, with a possible D match to TRBD1 (5 bases). Germline CDR1 reads SGHNT; CDR2 reads YENEEA. The CDR3 runs to 13 residues. DNA of the CDR3: TGTGCCAGCAGCCTAGACAGGAACACTGAAGCTTTCTTT. Its protein product is CASSLDRNTEAFF.

This clone appeared once. The rearrangement links TRBV27 to TRBJ1-4; D might be TRBD1 (5 bases). Germline CDR1 is MNHEY and CDR2 is SMNVEV (reference sequence). The CDR3 spans 16 residues. Trimming removed 3 bases at V and 0 bases at J, with 11 bases between. The CDR3 reads CASSFGGTATNEKLFF. The DNA for the CDR3 is TGTGCCAGCAGTTTTGGGGGGACTGCAACTAATGAAAAACTGTTTTTT.

The V gene is TRBV6-5, the J gene TRBJ2-3; a weak D match, TRBD2 (6 bases). The CDR3 is 15 residues long. V was cut by 5 bases and J by 5 bases, with 17 bases left in between. Germline CDR1 MNHEY, CDR2 SVGAGI. CDR3 sequence (DNA): TGTGCCAGCAGTCCCCCCGACGGCGGGGTAGATACGCAGTATTTT. Protein product: CASSPPDGGVDTQYF.

This chain links TRBV28 with TRBJ2-3; D might be TRBD1 (7 bases). The germline V and J ends were trimmed by 0 bases and 4 bases, with 11 bases remaining between them. The CDR3 is 15 residues long. Germline V gene data show CDR1 as MDHEN and CDR2 as SYDVKM. DNA of the CDR3: TGTGCCAGCAGTTTATGGGAGGGGGCCTCAGATACGCAGTATTTT. Amino acids: CASSLWEGASDTQYF.

The chain combines TRBV7-9 with TRBJ1-6; D perhaps matches TRBD1 (6 bases). Germline V gene lookup returns CDR1 SEHNR and CDR2 FQNEAQ (reference sequence). The V end was cut by 4 bases, the J end by 9 bases, with 19 bases between. The CDR3 loop spans 16 amino acids. CDR3 region: CASSSTGGHLLSPLHF. The CDR3 nucleotides read TGTGCCAGCAGCTCGACTGGGGGACACTTACTTTCACCCCTCCACTTT.

The gene calls are TRBV27 and TRBJ2-7; D may be TRBD1 (6 bases). Trimming took off 6 bases at V and 5 bases at J, with 14 bases between the two ends. Germline CDR1 is MNHEY and CDR2 is SMNVEV (reference sequence). The CDR3 spans 13 residues. CDR3 loop: CASRYRDSNEQYF. CDR3 coding DNA: TGTGCCAGCAGATACAGGGATTCCAACGAGCAGTACTTC.

This chain links TRBV7-9 with TRBJ1-2; D gene ambiguous. Germline assignment: CDR1 SEHNR and CDR2 FQNEAQ (reference sequence). There are 14 residues in the CDR3. Trimming took 3 bases from V and 2 from J, leaving 10 bases between them. The CDR3 loop is CASSFGGSNYGYTF. The CDR3 region has the DNA TGTGCCAGCAGCTTTGGCGGCAGCAACTATGGCTACACCTTC. Full variable domain (outside the CDR3, taken from reference TRBV7-9 and TRBJ1-2): DTGVSQNPRHKITKRGQNVTFRCDPISEHNRLYWYRQTLGQGPEFLTYFQNEAQLEKSRLLSDRFSAERPKGSFSTLEIQRTEQGDSAMYLCASSFGGSNYGYTFGSGTRLTVV.

The chain is built from TRBV7-6 and TRBJ1-6, with D possibly matching TRBD1 (6 bases). V was clipped by 0 bases and J by 3 bases, with 12 bases between them. CDR3 length equals 17 residues. Germline CDR1 SGHVS, CDR2 FNYEAQ. CDR3 DNA: TGTGCCAGCAGCTTAGCGCAGGGGAGAGTCTATAATTCACCCCTCCACTTT. It yields the protein CASSLAQGRVYNSPLHF.

This chain joins TRBV4-2 and TRBJ2-7, with D possibly TRBD2 on 6 matching bases. Trimming shortened V by 4 bases and J by 5 bases, and 12 bases separated the two germline ends. The CDR3 totals 13 residues. CDR1 LGHNA and CDR2 YNFKEQ come from the germline V gene. The CDR3 here is CASSPWGVHEQYF. The DNA for the CDR3 is TGTGCCAGCAGCCCGTGGGGGGTACACGAGCAGTACTTC.

This rearrangement joins TRBV29-1 to TRBJ2-3, with 10 bases that match TRBD2. The germline V gene encodes CDR1 SQVTM and CDR2 ANQGSEA. This CDR3 region has 15 residues. The J segment lost 3 bases and the V segment lost 6 bases, leaving 9 bases of the junction unmatched. CDR3 region: CSVTGTSDGTDTQYF. CDR3 coding DNA: TGCAGCGTGACCGGGACTAGCGATGGGACAGATACGCAGTATTTT.

The V call is TRBV6-4, the J call TRBJ2-7; a weak D match, TRBD2 (6 bases). This CDR3 contains 15 residues. The V gene lost 3 bases and the J gene lost 4 bases, with 16 bases spanning the gap. Germline V gene data show CDR1 as MRHNA and CDR2 as SNTAGT. The CDR3 is CASSEVCGIKYEQYF. CDR3 DNA sequence: TGTGCCAGCAGTGAGGTGTGCGGGATTAAATACGAGCAGTACTTC.

The CDR3 nucleotides read TGCGCCAGCAGCTGGACACTAGCGGGCCTCTCCTACGAGCAGTACTTC. Translating it yields CASSWTLAGLSYEQYF. The chain uses TRBV5-1 and TRBJ2-7, with TRBD2 matching 9 bases. Germline trimming cut 3 bases from V and 0 bases from J; bases unmatched to any gene: 7. The CDR3 loop spans 16 amino acids. Per the germline V gene, CDR1 is SGHRS and CDR2 is YFSETQ.

The chain combines TRBV9 with TRBJ1-2; the D gene is possibly TRBD1 (5 bases). Germline V CDR1 and CDR2: SGDLS, YYNGEE. V gave up 2 bases and J gave up 4 bases, with 12 bases separating them. This CDR3 region has 14 residues. The CDR3 coding sequence is TGTGCCAGCAGCGTGGGGGACTCCTCCTATGGCTACACCTTC. Translating it yields CASSVGDSSYGYTF.

The chain recombines TRBV5-1 with TRBJ1-1; the D gene is possibly TRBD1 (6 bases). The length of the CDR3 is 14 residues. Germline values: CDR1 SGHRS, CDR2 YFSETQ. Trimming left V 4 bases short and J 5 bases short, with 15 bases between. Written as DNA, the CDR3 is TGCGCCAGCAGCCCGGACAGCTCGATTACTGAAGCTTTCTTT. Amino acid sequence: CASSPDSSITEAFF. Full variable domain (outside the CDR3, taken from reference TRBV5-1 and TRBJ1-1): KAGVTQTPRYLIKTRGQQVTLSCSPISGHRSVSWYQQTPGQGLQFLFEYFSETQRNKGNFPGRFSGRQFSNSRSEMNVSTLELGDSALYLCASSPDSSITEAFFGQGTRLTVV.

This clone was observed a single time. V usage is TRBV7-9 and J usage is TRBJ2-2, with 7 bases identical to TRBD1. This CDR3 spans 16 amino acids. The junction had 3 bases not matched to a gene; V was cut back by 2 bases and J by 0 bases. Germline V gene lookup returns CDR1 SEHNR and CDR2 FQNEAQ (reference sequence). CDR3 in DNA: TGTGCCAGCAGCTTATCCCAGGGGGCGAACACCGGGGAGCTGTTTTTT. It encodes CASSLSQGANTGELFF. Looking up the rest from reference TRBV7-9 and TRBJ2-2 gives the full variable domain: DTGVSQNPRHKITKRGQNVTFRCDPISEHNRLYWYRQTLGQGPEFLTYFQNEAQLEKSRLLSDRFSAERPKGSFSTLEIQRTEQGDSAMYLCASSLSQGANTGELFFGEGSRLTVL.

The chain is built from TRBV28 and TRBJ2-7, with D possibly matching TRBD1 (5 bases). V was clipped by 2 bases and J by 3 bases, with 14 bases between them. Germline V CDR1 and CDR2: MDHEN, SYDVKM. The CDR3 has 15 amino acids. CDR3 region: CASSLGVDRFYEQYF. The CDR3 coding sequence is TGTGCCAGCAGTTTAGGGGTAGACAGATTCTACGAGCAGTACTTC. The full variable domain, in which reference TRBV28 and TRBJ2-7 provide the parts outside the CDR3, is DVKVTQSSRYLVKRTGEKVFLECVQDMDHENMFWYRQDPGLGLRLIYFSYDVKMKEKGDIPEGYSVSREKKERFSLILESASTNQTSMYLCASSLGVDRFYEQYFGPGTRLTVT.

V and J are TRBV24-1 and TRBJ2-2; 7 bases agree with TRBD1. In germline, CDR1 is KGHDR, CDR2 SFDVKD. V shed 3 bases, J shed 4 bases, and the junction held 10 bases outside the gene matches. This CDR3 has 17 amino acids. For the CDR3, the DNA is TGTGCCACCAGTGATCTATCCGGGACAGCAGGCACCGGGGAGCTGTTTTTT. It is translated as CATSDLSGTAGTGELFF.

This chain uses TRBV6-2 or TRBV6-3 with TRBJ1-6; D gene ambiguous. V lost 2 bases and J 4 bases, leaving 12 bases between the germline ends. In germline, CDR1 is MNHEY, CDR2 SVGEGT. This CDR3 spans 16 amino acids. Here the CDR3 reads CASSYGRKRYNSPLHF. DNA of the CDR3: TGTGCCAGCAGTTACGGGAGGAAACGGTATAATTCACCCCTCCACTTT.